The 2 T cell receptor beta chains below were found in one sample sequenced in a study of shared clonotypes between healthy human individuals. TCRdb's copy holds only in-frame clones and misses some; the assay was immunoSEQ multiplex PCR. This table holds 2,100,000 or so clones, 95% found once. Material for sequencing was naive CD4+ T cells sorted from blood. Subset given: CD45RA+ positively selected. The receptor source for this set is a man aged 18-30 years in good health.

This clone showed up just once. The chain carries TRBV28 and TRBJ1-6, with TRBD1 as a possible D gene (6 bases). Germline CDR1 is MDHEN and CDR2 is SYDVKM. This CDR3 region has 15 residues. V lost 4 bases to trimming and J lost 3 bases, with 10 bases between them. The CDR3 sequence: CASSSGTLYNSPLHF. The DNA of the CDR3 is TGTGCCAGCAGTTCGGGGACACTCTATAATTCACCCCTCCACTTT.

The chain recombines TRBV25-1 with TRBJ1-2, with TRBD1 matching over 7 bases. CDR1 and CDR2 (germline): MGHDK, SYGVNS. The trim removed 2 bases at V and 8 bases at J, leaving 5 bases unmatched. The CDR3 runs 13 residues. CDR3 sequence (DNA): TGTGCCAGCAGTGAAGGGACAGCTCGCGGCTACACCTTC. It is translated as CASSEGTARGYTF.